Presented here are 28 T cell receptor beta chains from one specimen sequenced in a study of identical twins (TCRdb year 2016). The receptor library was made with 5' RACE. Sequencing instrument: Illumina HiSeq 2000. The public reads were run again by TCRdb, first through fastp at Q25 and then through MiXCR, and only productive beta chains were kept. Rows with one shared CDR3 protein collapse into an entry with the most common genes and DNA. The sample yields some 570,000 distinct CDR3 sequences; approximately 20% were counted once. Clones ranked in the top ten supply approximately 0.49% of the sample. The data were also submitted as part of a second study, on yellow fever vaccine responses in identical twins.

Sequencing was performed on CD4+ T cells sorted from blood. All receptors come from a woman aged 18-29 years in good health.

This clonotype was detected a few times. This chain connects TRBV28 to TRBJ2-2; D may be TRBD2 (6 bases). There are 15 residues in the CDR3. Germline CDR1 MDHEN, CDR2 SYDVKM. V was cut by 3 bases and J by 5 bases, with 13 bases left in between. CDR3 residues: CASSFGGILTGELFF. The CDR3 nucleotides are TGTGCCAGCAGTTTCGGGGGAATTTTGACCGGGGAGCTGTTTTTT.

This rearrangement joins TRBV5-1 to TRBJ2-7, with TRBD1 identical over 10 bases. There are 16 residues in the CDR3. The J segment lost 3 bases and the V segment lost 9 bases, leaving 15 bases of the junction unmatched. From germline, CDR1 is SGHRS and CDR2 YFSETQ. Here the CDR3 reads CATTVPGGTGDYEQYV. The CDR3 bases are TGCGCCACCACCGTCCCAGGGGGGACAGGGGACTACGAGCAGTACGTC.

This clonotype was seen repeatedly, ten times or more. V and J are TRBV25-1 and TRBJ2-1; D call uncertain. The CDR3 has 12 amino acids. CDR1 and CDR2 (germline): MGHDK, SYGVNS. V shed 3 bases and J shed 9 bases, with 9 bases lying between them. The CDR3 bases are TGTGCCAGCAGTGACCCTAGGCCTGAGCAGTTCTTC. Translating it yields CASSDPRPEQFF.

This clonotype occurred a few times. The J gene is TRBJ2-5, the V gene TRBV7-9, with D possibly being TRBD1 or TRBD2 (5 bases each). The CDR3 is made up of 14 amino acids. The ends were cut back, 5 bases at V and 1 base at J, with 11 bases in the middle. Germline V gene data show CDR1 as SEHNR and CDR2 as FQNEAQ (reference sequence). CDR3 sequence reads: CASSRGGIQETQYF. CDR3 DNA: TGTGCCAGCAGCCGTGGGGGAATCCAAGAGACCCAGTACTTC.

This clonotype has just a few counts. The chain links TRBV10-1 to TRBJ2-2; tentative D call: TRBD2 (6 bases). V was trimmed by 2 bases and J by 0 bases, leaving 10 bases between them. CDR1 and CDR2 from the germline V gene are WNHNN and SYGVQD (reference sequence). The CDR3 consists of 16 residues. CDR3 coding DNA: TGCGCCAGCAGTGAGCCGGGGACTGCGAACACCGGGGAGCTGTTTTTT. Its protein is CASSEPGTANTGELFF.

The V gene is TRBV3-1, the J gene TRBJ1-5; D is undetermined. Germline V gene lookup returns CDR1 LGHDT and CDR2 YNNKEL (reference sequence). The CDR3 covers 15 residues. V was clipped by 4 bases and J by 1 base, with 11 bases between them. Here the CDR3 DNA reads TGTGCCAGCAGCCGTTCGGACTCAAGCAATCAGCCCCAGCATTTT. The encoded protein is CASSRSDSSNQPQHF.

The chain uses TRBV28 and TRBJ2-2; 7 nucleotides align to TRBD2. The CDR3 has 15 amino acids. V gave up 6 bases and J gave up 1 base; unmatched junction bases: 5. The germline CDR1 and CDR2 sequences are MDHEN and SYDVKM. In nucleotides, the CDR3 is TGTGCCAGCAGAACGGGAGGAGGGAACACCGGGGAGCTGTTTTTT. Translated, it gives CASRTGGGNTGELFF. The whole variable domain, filled in from reference TRBV28 and TRBJ2-2, reads DVKVTQSSRYLVKRTGEKVFLECVQDMDHENMFWYRQDPGLGLRLIYFSYDVKMKEKGDIPEGYSVSREKKERFSLILESASTNQTSMYLCASRTGGGNTGELFFGEGSRLTVL.

The chain combines TRBV20-1 with TRBJ2-4; D unclear. V lost 6 bases, J lost 6 bases, and 12 bases lay in between. The CDR3 has 12 residues. Germline V gives CDR1 DFQATT, CDR2 SNEGSKA (reference sequence). CDR3 region: CSAYGPRNIQYF. The CDR3 DNA follows: TGCAGTGCATACGGCCCGCGAAACATTCAGTACTTC.

The chain is built from TRBV20-1 and TRBJ2-3; D may be TRBD2 (6 bases). The CDR3 runs to 15 residues. Germline-derived CDR1 and CDR2 are DFQATT and SNEGSKA (reference sequence). Trimming cost V 4 bases and J 5 bases, with 19 bases left between them. The CDR3 is CSAMTGTYILDTQYF. In DNA, the CDR3 is TGCAGTGCTATGACGGGGACTTATATTTTAGATACGCAGTATTTT.

This clonotype has only a few counts. The chain employs TRBV12-3 or TRBV12-4 and TRBJ1-5; unclear D gene. With 2 bases removed from V and 0 bases from J, the gap between germline ends came to 14 bases. The CDR3 totals 17 residues. In DNA form, the CDR3 reads TGTGCCAGCAGTTTACGTCTGGGAGTTAATAGCAATCAGCCCCAGCATTTT. As protein: CASSLRLGVNSNQPQHF.

The chain combines TRBV6-5 with TRBJ2-7, with 10 bases that match TRBD1. This CDR3 comprises 16 residues. V was pared by 0 bases and J by 2 bases, with 4 bases of the junction left unmatched. The germline gives CDR1 MNHEY, CDR2 SVGAGI. CDR3 loop: CASSYSGTGVPYEQYF. CDR3 coding DNA: TGTGCCAGCAGTTACTCCGGGACAGGGGTGCCCTACGAGCAGTACTTC.

This clonotype was picked up a small number of times. The genes are TRBV29-1 and TRBJ2-5, with TRBD2 matching over 10 bases. J gave up 6 bases and V 3 bases, and 7 bases lay outside the gene matches. The CDR3 loop spans 14 amino acids. Germline CDR1 SQVTM, CDR2 ANQGSEA. The CDR3 region is CSVESGRARKTQYF. The CDR3 DNA reads TGCAGCGTTGAGAGCGGGAGGGCCCGGAAGACCCAGTACTTC.

The gene calls are TRBV15 and TRBJ2-1, with 8 bases fitting TRBD2. The length of the CDR3 is 13 residues. The V gene end was trimmed by 6 bases and the J gene end by 16 bases; junction bases not matched to a gene: 14. Germline V gene sequence: CDR1 LNHNV, CDR2 YYDKDF (reference sequence). The CDR3 nucleotides are TGTGCCACCAGGATGACACCGGGACTAGAGATTTTCTTC. Translating gives CATRMTPGLEIFF.

There are a few counts of this clonotype. This chain links TRBV29-1 with TRBJ2-3; D is undetermined. Germline V gene lookup returns CDR1 SQVTM and CDR2 ANQGSEA. This CDR3 has 11 amino acids. V was shortened by 0 bases and J by 8 bases, with 6 bases between the two germline ends. Here the CDR3 reads CSVEEQPTQYF. The CDR3 nucleotides read TGCAGCGTTGAAGAACAGCCTACGCAGTATTTT.

This clonotype was observed a few times. The chain links TRBV12-3 or TRBV12-4 to TRBJ2-5; D gene unclear. CDR3 length: 14 residues. Deletions cut 6 bases from V and 3 bases from J, with 14 bases between. The CDR3 loop reads CASRIRVKEETQYF. The CDR3 coding sequence is TGTGCCAGCAGGATCCGGGTCAAAGAAGAGACCCAGTACTTC.

This clonotype has more than one count but fewer than ten. This chain joins TRBV15 and TRBJ2-1, with D uncertain. CDR3 length: 12 residues. The V and J ends lost 6 bases and 4 bases respectively, with 7 bases between them. Germline CDR1 is LNHNV and CDR2 is YYDKDF (reference sequence). Here the CDR3 reads CATRKNYNEQFF. CDR3 nucleotides: TGTGCCACCAGGAAAAATTACAATGAGCAGTTCTTC.

This clonotype was found many times. This chain uses TRBV12-3 or TRBV12-4 with TRBJ2-1; a possible D gene is TRBD2 (6 bases). CDR3 length: 15 amino acids. V was pared by 5 bases and J by 1 base, with 12 bases between. The CDR3 DNA reads TGTGCCAGCAGTCCGAGGACTACATCCTACAATGAGCAGTTCTTC. The encoded protein is CASSPRTTSYNEQFF.

The CDR3 DNA sequence: TGTGCCAGCAGCAGGACAGGGGGATCCTTAGGGGGGGCCAACGTCCTGACTTTC. This encodes CASSRTGGSLGGANVLTF. The chain joins TRBV12-3 or TRBV12-4 to TRBJ2-6; 10 nucleotides match TRBD1. After removal of 6 bases from V and 4 bases from J, the junction contained 12 bases not matched to a gene. The CDR3 spans 18 residues.

This clonotype has a handful of counts. The chain carries TRBV7-3 and TRBJ2-3, with TRBD2 matching 7 bases. J lost 3 bases, V lost 3 bases, and 6 bases had no gene match. CDR1 is SGHTA and CDR2 is FQGTGA in the germline V gene. This CDR3 region has 15 residues. The CDR3 region has the DNA TGTGCCAGCAGCTTGGGCGGGAGTAGAACAGATACGCAGTATTTT. Translated, it gives CASSLGGSRTDTQYF.

V and J are TRBV15 and TRBJ2-7, with D possibly matching TRBD2 (6 bases). The CDR3 loop spans 13 amino acids. Deletions cut 5 bases from V and 6 bases from J, with 14 bases between. Germline CDR1 LNHNV, CDR2 YYDKDF (reference sequence). The chain's CDR3 is CATSGGSLSEQYF. CDR3 nucleotide sequence: TGTGCCACCAGCGGAGGGTCACTTTCCGAGCAGTACTTC.

Many counts were recorded for this clonotype. The gene calls are TRBV7-3 and TRBJ2-2, with D maybe TRBD2 (6 bases). The CDR3 spans 15 residues. V lost 2 bases and J 6 bases, leaving 13 bases between the germline ends. Looked up from germline, CDR1 is SGHTA and CDR2 is FQGTGA. The CDR3 nucleotides read TGTGCCAGCAGCTTAGAAGGAGGGGTCCCCGGGGAGCTGTTTTTT. This encodes CASSLEGGVPGELFF.

This clonotype came up a few times. The chain combines TRBV3-1 with TRBJ1-6, with TRBD1 matching 10 bases. Germline V gene data show CDR1 as LGHDT and CDR2 as YNNKEL (reference sequence). With 5 bases clipped from V and 8 bases from J, the junction kept 9 bases outside the gene matches. There are 16 residues in the CDR3. CDR3: CASSSWDRGQDSPLHF. Written as DNA, the CDR3 is TGTGCCAGCAGCTCCTGGGACAGGGGACAGGATTCACCCCTCCACTTT.

The gene calls are TRBV11-2 and TRBJ2-3; the D is unclear. The CDR3 loop spans 12 amino acids. V was pared by 7 bases and J by 5 bases, with 10 bases between. The germline CDR1 and CDR2 sequences are SGHAT and FQNNGV. CDR3 residues: CASTPFLDTQYF. CDR3 nucleotides: TGTGCCAGCACCCCTTTTTTAGATACGCAGTATTTT.

This clonotype has only a few counts. The chain has TRBV9 and TRBJ1-1; D remains unclear. Trimming took 0 bases from V and 1 from J, leaving 4 bases between them. The germline V gene encodes CDR1 SGDLS and CDR2 YYNGEE. This CDR3 has 13 amino acids. DNA of the CDR3: TGTGCCAGCAGCGTAGAACCGAACACTGAAGCTTTCTTT. This sequence encodes CASSVEPNTEAFF.

The rearrangement uses TRBV28 and TRBJ2-7, with a tentative D call TRBD1 (5 bases). The CDR3 covers 12 residues. Trimming removed 5 bases from V and 6 bases from J, with 11 bases in between. Germline lookup yields CDR1 MDHEN and CDR2 SYDVKM. CDR3 sequence: CASSTQGFEQYV. The DNA of the CDR3 is TGTGCCAGCAGTACCCAGGGATTCGAGCAGTACGTC.

V gene TRBV7-9 combines with J gene TRBJ1-1; possible D gene TRBD1, 5 bases. Germline lookup yields CDR1 SEHNR and CDR2 FQNEAQ (reference sequence). CDR3 length: 14 residues. V lost 2 bases, J lost 3 bases, and 10 bases lay in between. For the CDR3, the DNA is TGTGCCAGCAGCTTAATCGGCAGGGACACTGAAGCTTTCTTT. This codes for CASSLIGRDTEAFF.

The chain joins TRBV5-5 to TRBJ1-5, with a tentative D call TRBD1 (6 bases). The germline V and J ends were trimmed by 7 bases and 3 bases, with 17 bases remaining between them. The CDR3 covers 15 residues. Germline CDR1 reads SGHKS; CDR2 reads YYEKEE (reference sequence). In nucleotides, the CDR3 is TGTGCCAGCTCCCGACAGGAAAACTCCAATCAGCCCCAGCATTTT. As protein: CASSRQENSNQPQHF.

This clonotype was counted a few times. V and J are TRBV5-6 and TRBJ1-2, with 7 bases that match TRBD1. Germline V gene sequence: CDR1 SGHDT, CDR2 YYEEEE. V was clipped by 2 bases and J by 2 bases; unmatched bases: 6. There are 15 residues in the CDR3. The CDR3 loop reads CASSFSGTVNYGYTF. CDR3 in DNA: TGTGCCAGCAGCTTTTCCGGGACAGTCAACTATGGCTACACCTTC.